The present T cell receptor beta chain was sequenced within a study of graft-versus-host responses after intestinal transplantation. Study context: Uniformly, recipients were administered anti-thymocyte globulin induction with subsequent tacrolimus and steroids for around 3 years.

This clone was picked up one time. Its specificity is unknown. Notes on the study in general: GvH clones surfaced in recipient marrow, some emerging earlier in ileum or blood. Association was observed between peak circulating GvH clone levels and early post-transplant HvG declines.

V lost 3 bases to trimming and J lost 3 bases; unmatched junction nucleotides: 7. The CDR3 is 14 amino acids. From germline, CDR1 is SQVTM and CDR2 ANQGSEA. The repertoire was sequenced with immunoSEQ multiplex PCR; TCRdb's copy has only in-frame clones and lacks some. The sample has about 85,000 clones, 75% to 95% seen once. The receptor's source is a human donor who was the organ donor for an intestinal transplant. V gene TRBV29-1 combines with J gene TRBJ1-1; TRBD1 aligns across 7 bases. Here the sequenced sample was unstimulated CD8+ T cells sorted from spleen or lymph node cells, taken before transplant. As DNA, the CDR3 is TGCAGCGTTGATAGTCGACAGGGCCACACTGAAGCTTTCTTT. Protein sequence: CSVDSRQGHTEAFF.